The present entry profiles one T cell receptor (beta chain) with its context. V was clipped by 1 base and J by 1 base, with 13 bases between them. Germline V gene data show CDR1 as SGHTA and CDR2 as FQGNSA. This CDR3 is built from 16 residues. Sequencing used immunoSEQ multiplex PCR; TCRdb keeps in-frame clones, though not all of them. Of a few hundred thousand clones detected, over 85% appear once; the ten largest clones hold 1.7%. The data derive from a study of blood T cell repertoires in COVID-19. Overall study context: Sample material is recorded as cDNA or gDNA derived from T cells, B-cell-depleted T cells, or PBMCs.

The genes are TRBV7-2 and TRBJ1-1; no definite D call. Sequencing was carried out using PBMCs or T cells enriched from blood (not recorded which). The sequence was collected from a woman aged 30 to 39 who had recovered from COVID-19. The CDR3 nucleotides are TGTGCCAGCAGCTTAGAGGTGGGGAGGGCGAACACTGAAGCTTTCTTT. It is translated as CASSLEVGRANTEAFF.